The next 25 T cell receptor beta chains were all read from a single sample in a study of cytomegalovirus exposure and HLA in healthy donors. Both 60 Vbeta primers and 13 Jbeta primers went into the PCR. The protocol was immunoSEQ multiplex PCR, while the TCRdb copy is restricted to in-frame clones and leaves out a portion. The specimen's table records under 200,000 clones. The sample comprised PBMCs. These receptors were taken from a young man in good health and CMV-seronegative.

This rearrangement joins TRBV6-1 to TRBJ1-2, with 8 bases aligning to TRBD1. CDR3 length: 14 amino acids. Germline V lookup: CDR1 MNHNS, CDR2 SASEGT. The V and J ends lost 6 bases and 6 bases, in that order; junction bases with no gene match: 9. The CDR3 loop is CASRPRGRIHGYTF. Here the CDR3 DNA reads TGTGCCAGCAGACCCAGGGGGCGCATCCATGGCTACACCTTC.

V and J are TRBV7-8 and TRBJ2-7; 8 bases fit TRBD1. The CDR3 is 15 amino acids. The ends lost 2 bases at V and 0 bases at J; junction bases unmatched: 3. Germline V CDR1 and CDR2: SGHVS, FQNEAQ. This CDR3 reads CASSLQGTGSYEQYF. In DNA form, the CDR3 reads TGTGCCAGCAGCTTACAGGGGACAGGCTCCTACGAGCAGTACTTC.

This chain connects TRBV19 to TRBJ1-5; 7 positions match TRBD1. V was pared by 4 bases and J by 6 bases, with 15 bases of the junction left unmatched. The CDR3 covers 17 residues. The germline CDR1 and CDR2 sequences are LNHDA and SQIVND (reference sequence). The CDR3 sequence: CASSTSATGSPGQPQHF. CDR3 DNA: TGTGCCAGTAGTACCTCCGCGACAGGGTCGCCGGGTCAGCCCCAGCATTTT.

The chain carries TRBV5-3 and TRBJ1-2; 12 bases fit TRBD1. TRBV5-3 belongs to the ORF category, with a function that is uncertain. This CDR3 region has 18 residues. V lost 0 bases and J lost 8; bases outside the gene matches: 14. The CDR3 protein is CARSLALGTGGNPEGYTF. The CDR3 DNA sequence: TGTGCCAGAAGCTTGGCCCTAGGGACAGGGGGCAATCCGGAAGGCTACACCTTC.

The chain uses TRBV14 and TRBJ2-7; 8 nucleotides agree with TRBD1. V trimming: 4 bases; J trimming: 2 bases; junction bases outside the gene matches: 7. The CDR3 has 15 residues. Germline assignment: CDR1 SGHDN and CDR2 FVKESK. CDR3 sequence (DNA): TGTGCCAGCAGCCCGCGCGGACAGGGTGCCTACGAGCAGTACTTC. This translates into CASSPRGQGAYEQYF.

The chain combines TRBV2 with TRBJ1-1, with a possible D match to TRBD1 (6 bases). Germline CDR1 and CDR2: SNHLY and FYNNEI. V lost 11 bases and J lost 0, with 13 bases in between. This CDR3 region has 13 residues. The CDR3 here is CAGQTGLNTEAFF. The DNA of the CDR3 is TGTGCCGGACAAACAGGGCTGAACACTGAAGCTTTCTTT.

The V and J genes are TRBV19 and TRBJ1-5, with D uncertain. The CDR3 is 12 amino acids. Between the trimmed V and J ends, which lost 4 bases and 4 bases, there was a span of 5 bases. Looked up from germline, CDR1 is LNHDA and CDR2 is SQIVND (reference sequence). The DNA for the CDR3 is TGTGCCAGTAGTAGAGTTAATCAGCCCCAGCATTTT. As protein: CASSRVNQPQHF.

This sequence joins TRBV28 and TRBJ2-3; 10 bases are shared with TRBD2. CDR1 MDHEN and CDR2 SYDVKM come from the germline V gene. The V gene end was trimmed by 6 bases and the J gene end by 3 bases; junction bases not matched to a gene: 6. The CDR3 runs 15 residues. The CDR3 region is CASRVAGGRTDTQYF. As DNA, the CDR3 is TGTGCCAGCAGAGTAGCGGGAGGACGAACAGATACGCAGTATTTT.

This chain connects TRBV27 to TRBJ2-3; a possible D gene is TRBD2 (6 bases). This CDR3 contains 15 residues. V was clipped by 5 bases and J by 3 bases, with 15 bases between them. The germline V gene encodes CDR1 MNHEY and CDR2 SMNVEV (reference sequence). As DNA, the CDR3 is TGTGCCAGCAGTCGGGACTGGCCCCGGACAGATACGCAGTATTTT. Encoded protein: CASSRDWPRTDTQYF.

This chain links TRBV11-3 with TRBJ2-1, with 7 bases that match TRBD1. The CDR3 extends over 15 amino acids. From germline, CDR1 is SGHNT and CDR2 YENEEA. V shed 5 bases and J 3 bases; nucleotides not matched to a gene: 7. The CDR3 sequence is CASSPQDRSYNEQFF. The CDR3 DNA reads TGTGCCAGCAGCCCCCAGGACAGGAGCTACAATGAGCAGTTCTTC.

This chain uses TRBV7-2 with TRBJ2-2, with D possibly being TRBD1 (5 bases). Trimming cost V 5 bases and J 8 bases, with 9 bases left between them. Germline CDR1 and CDR2: SGHTA and FQGNSA. CDR3 length equals 12 residues. CDR3 bases: TGTGCCAGCAGCATAAACAGGGGGGAGCTGTTTTTT. Translating gives CASSINRGELFF.

The rearrangement joins TRBV28 to TRBJ2-7; 10 nucleotides match TRBD2. There are 15 residues in the CDR3. The junction had 8 bases not matched to a gene; V was cut back by 7 bases and J by 2 bases. Germline CDR1 is MDHEN and CDR2 is SYDVKM. CDR3 bases: TGTGCCAGCAAGACTAGCGGGTTTCCCACCTACGAGCAGTACTTC. It codes for CASKTSGFPTYEQYF.

V usage is TRBV10-3 and J usage is TRBJ2-5, with 8 bases aligning to TRBD2. Germline V lookup: CDR1 ENHRY, CDR2 SYGVKD. The CDR3 is 14 amino acids. Trimming took 4 bases from V and 1 from J; bases not matched to a gene: 2. The CDR3 region is CAISVTSGQETQYF. CDR3 bases: TGTGCCATCAGTGTAACTAGCGGCCAAGAGACCCAGTACTTC.

The chain recombines TRBV28 with TRBJ2-4; TRBD1 aligns across 7 bases. The CDR3 runs 16 residues. From germline, CDR1 is MDHEN and CDR2 SYDVKM. Unmatched junction bases numbered 10, after V lost 6 bases and J lost 2 bases. This chain's CDR3 is CASRPGQTTPKNIQYF. Here the CDR3 DNA reads TGTGCCAGCAGGCCGGGACAGACGACCCCCAAAAACATTCAGTACTTC.

V is TRBV15 and J is TRBJ1-5; no clear D. Germline values: CDR1 LNHNV, CDR2 YYDKDF (reference sequence). The V gene lost 0 bases and the J gene lost 5 bases, with 11 bases spanning the gap. This CDR3 comprises 15 residues. CDR3 loop: CATSRDRRRDQPQHF. In DNA form, the CDR3 reads TGTGCCACCAGCAGAGATCGTCGGAGGGATCAGCCCCAGCATTTT.

This CDR3 is CSVGGSGTSGINTDTQYF. The CDR3 DNA reads TGCAGCGTAGGGGGTTCTGGGACTAGCGGGATTAACACAGATACGCAGTATTTT. The rearrangement joins TRBV29-1 to TRBJ2-3; 13 bases match TRBD2. Germline CDR1 is SQVTM and CDR2 is ANQGSEA. After removal of 6 bases from V and 2 bases from J, the junction contained 14 bases not matched to a gene. CDR3 length: 18 amino acids.

The CDR3 DNA reads as TGTGCCAGCAGTTTCCCCGCGGGGTACACTGAAGCTTTCTTT. Translation: CASSFPAGYTEAFF. J is TRBJ1-1 and V is TRBV28; no definite D call. The CDR3 is 14 amino acids. CDR1 is MDHEN, CDR2 SYDVKM, per germline. Trimming took 3 bases from V and 3 from J, leaving 11 bases between them.

This sequence joins TRBV2 and TRBJ2-7, with 10 bases matching TRBD2. Germline CDR1 reads SNHLY; CDR2 reads FYNNEI. V lost 7 bases to trimming and J lost 9 bases; unmatched junction nucleotides: 12. The CDR3 consists of 14 residues. This chain's CDR3 is CASIEREGLPRQYF. The CDR3 region has the DNA TGTGCCAGCATAGAGCGGGAGGGCCTTCCCCGGCAGTACTTC.

The V and J genes are TRBV2 and TRBJ1-5, with D possibly being TRBD1 (5 bases). This CDR3 comprises 16 residues. V lost 6 bases to trimming and J lost 0 bases, with 15 bases between them. CDR1 is SNHLY, CDR2 FYNNEI, per germline. The CDR3 sequence is CASRFGGGNSNQPQHF. In DNA form, the CDR3 reads TGTGCCAGCAGATTTGGGGGGGGGAATAGCAATCAGCCCCAGCATTTT.

The chain uses TRBV7-9 and TRBJ2-7; 9 bases line up with TRBD2. The CDR3 has 16 residues. J was trimmed by 0 bases and V by 4 bases; bases with no gene match: 7. Per the germline V gene, CDR1 is SEHNR and CDR2 is FQNEAQ (reference sequence). Here the CDR3 reads CASSSVAGESSYEQYF. The CDR3 DNA reads TGTGCCAGCAGCTCCGTAGCGGGGGAGTCCTCCTACGAGCAGTACTTC.

The chain joins TRBV6-1 to TRBJ1-5, with a weak D call TRBD1 (5 bases). CDR3 length equals 14 residues. V was shortened by 5 bases and J by 0 bases, with 8 bases between the two germline ends. The germline V gene has CDR1 MNHNS and CDR2 SASEGT. CDR3 amino acids: CASSRGNSNQPQHF. The CDR3 nucleotides are TGTGCCAGCAGTAGGGGAAATAGCAATCAGCCCCAGCATTTT.

V and J are TRBV23-1 and TRBJ1-5; a weak D match, TRBD1 (6 bases). TRBV23-1 is reported as an ORF; its role is uncertain. Trimming shortened V by 1 base and J by 2 bases, and 9 bases separated the two germline ends. The CDR3 runs 15 residues. In DNA form, the CDR3 reads TGCGCCAGCAGTCAATTAGGGGGACGCAATCAGCCCCAGCATTTT. This encodes CASSQLGGRNQPQHF.

The V and J genes are TRBV6-5 and TRBJ2-7, with 10 bases aligning to TRBD2. Germline V gene sequence: CDR1 MNHEY, CDR2 SVGAGI. The junction had 9 bases not matched to a gene; V was cut back by 7 bases and J by 6 bases. This CDR3 has 14 residues. Written as DNA, the CDR3 is TGTGCCAGCATGAGGAGCGGGGGGGCGGTCGAGCAGTACTTC. This sequence encodes CASMRSGGAVEQYF.

This chain connects TRBV11-3 to TRBJ1-6; D is possibly TRBD1 (6 bases). CDR1 is SGHNT, CDR2 YENEEA, per germline. The V end was cut by 6 bases, the J end by 5 bases, with 14 bases between. The CDR3 consists of 15 residues. CDR3 sequence: CASSWGGPNNSPLHF. The DNA of the CDR3 is TGTGCCAGCAGTTGGGGGGGCCCGAATAATTCACCCCTCCACTTT. The full variable domain, rest sourced from reference TRBV11-3 and TRBJ1-6, is EAGVVQSPRYKIIEKKQPVAFWCNPISGHNTLYWYLQNLGQGPELLIRYENEEAVDDSQLPKDRFSAERLKGVDSTLKIQPAELGDSAVYLCASSWGGPNNSPLHFGNGTRLTVT.

The V call is TRBV4-1, the J call TRBJ2-3, with D perhaps TRBD1 (6 bases). The germline gives CDR1 MGHRA, CDR2 YSYEKL. V was shortened by 4 bases and J by 4 bases, with 12 bases between the two germline ends. This CDR3 is built from 14 residues. CDR3 residues: CASSRPEGADTQYF. CDR3 bases: TGCGCCAGCAGCCGCCCTGAGGGGGCAGATACGCAGTATTTT.